This T cell receptor (beta chain) stems from a study of spatial heterogeneity in lung cancer (dated by TCRdb to the late 2010s). About the full investigation: Beta-chain transcripts were consistently detected in greater numbers than alpha-chain transcripts, which likely reflected higher beta-chain transcript abundance. In the raw uncorrected reads, each unique combination of TCR and UMI appeared more than ten times on average. In non-small cell lung cancer, the study made a quantitative comparison of TCR alpha and beta repertoires among multiple tumor regions, matched nontumor lung and blood. Nonsynonymous mutation counts, determined by whole-exome sequencing of tumor tissue, were related to features of the TCR repertoire. Both alpha and beta chains were TCR-sequenced in hundreds of tumor regions, approximately 64 matched nontumor lung samples and around 50 PBMC samples obtained at surgery.

The library was generated by 5' RACE. This sample was sequenced with a NextSeq 500. The TCR library protocol attached a unique molecular identifier to each TCR cDNA molecule to allow correction of PCR and sequencing errors. Concerning the study's data processing: TCR identification, UMI-based error correction and CDR3 extraction were performed with Decombinator tools. Expanded TCRs were defined as those above a frequency of 2 per 1,000, corresponding to the top 1% of the tumor frequency distribution. Rényi diversity was computed with the R vegan package after subsampling each repertoire 100 times to 5,000 TCRs. CDR3 similarity networks were constructed using string-kernel similarity of amino acid triplets, with links drawn between CDR3s whose pairwise similarity was above 0.82. TCRdb trimmed the raw reads at Q25, called clones with MiXCR and kept productive beta chains. A single entry per CDR3 protein holds the most common genes and DNA from its merged rows. The V and J calls and clone size are TCRdb's, not the authors'. Across this sample there are more than 9,500 distinct CDR3 sequences, with 17% seen only once. The ten biggest clones cover less than 65% of the sample.

This clonotype was recorded at least ten times. Which antigen it targets is not known. No per-base quality is available; no much larger clone lies one base away. What the authors observed across the whole study: Confirming at a functional level the hypothesis that regional TCRs recognize regional mutations was considered to require additional single-cell paired TCR alpha and beta sequencing. Ubiquitous expanded tumor TCRs were found in blood more often at tumor resection than at routine follow-up.

Spanning cysteine to phenylalanine, the CDR3 consists of 15 amino acids. Only the CDR3 part of the read is kept: 45 bases, read in frame from the first base. The junction shows trimming of 3 bases on V and 0 bases on J, plus 10 bases between the germline ends. The CDR1 and CDR2 encoded by the germline V gene are SGHTA and FQGNSA. What the time point label conveys for this sample: sample taken at primary tumor resection. For TCR sequencing, whole RNA was extracted from tumor and nontumor lung tissue, or from cryopreserved PBMC samples, and no cell sorting was done. Donors were approximately 72 patients with early-stage, untreated non-small cell lung cancer from the lung TRACERx cohort. Only patients for whom sufficient RNA was available from at least two tumor regions were selected for TCR sequencing.

The source of this sequence is a male donor with early-stage non-small cell lung cancer. The chain is assembled from TRBV7-2 and TRBJ2-3, with the D gene not clear enough to name. The source was PBMCs, collected at surgery. The CDR3 region has the sequence CASSLVTTSTDTQYF. The DNA sequence reads TGTGCCAGCAGCTTGGTAACCACCAGCACAGATACGCAGTATTTT.